One sample yielded the 4 T cell receptor beta chains listed below, sequenced in a study of blood T cells in healthy people across ages. The authors ran a second PCR of about 7 to 11 cycles using a sample-barcoded 5' primer and a J-beta primer mix. TCRdb recomputed calls from the 5' RACE reads with MiXCR, one row per CDR3 protein. The sample carries over 700,000 distinct CDR3 sequences, 25% recorded once. A further study also used this sample, focusing on T cells of mothers and their children.

Material for sequencing was blood. These receptors all stem from a boy younger than 18 in good health.

The chain has TRBV29-1 and TRBJ2-7; D remains unclear. Germline CDR1 SQVTM, CDR2 ANQGSEA. This CDR3 comprises 11 residues. Trimming removed 7 bases at V and 6 bases at J, with 13 bases between. The CDR3 here is CSATLLGEQYF. The CDR3, as DNA: TGCAGCGCCACCCTCTTAGGCGAGCAGTACTTC.

This clonotype came up a few times. The gene calls are TRBV12-3 or TRBV12-4 and TRBJ2-3, with a tentative D call TRBD2 (6 bases). Deletions cut 2 bases from V and 4 bases from J, with 19 bases between. The CDR3 is 17 amino acids. CDR3 coding DNA: TGTGCCAGCAGTTTAAGACGCCTGGGGAGGTTCTCAGATACGCAGTATTTT. Its protein product is CASSLRRLGRFSDTQYF.

This clonotype was seen a few times. The rearrangement joins TRBV10-3 to TRBJ2-7; either TRBD1 or TRBD2 may supply D (5 bases each). Trimming stripped 6 bases from V and 2 bases from J, with 14 bases between. There are 14 residues in the CDR3. From germline, CDR1 is ENHRY and CDR2 SYGVKD. CDR3: CAIRRGQTTYEQYF. For the CDR3, the DNA is TGTGCCATCAGACGGGGCCAAACCACCTACGAGCAGTACTTC.

This clonotype was found a few times. CDR3 nucleotide sequence: TGTGCCAGCAGCCAAGAGGTCGGGGGCCTAAATGAGCAGTTCTTC. Protein sequence: CASSQEVGGLNEQFF. The rearrangement joins TRBV14 to TRBJ2-1, with D possibly called TRBD1 or TRBD2 (6 bases each). The germline CDR1 and CDR2 sequences are SGHDN and FVKESK. Trimming left V 0 bases short and J 7 bases short, with 13 bases between. The CDR3 contains 15 residues.